Listed below are T cell receptor beta chains from one sample, sequenced in a study of blood T cell repertoires in COVID-19. Sequencing was performed with immunoSEQ multiplex PCR; in TCRdb, only in-frame clones are kept and a portion is missing. The repertoire has about 210,000 clones, about 90% of them found once; the top ten carry around 1.2%. Sequencing was performed on peripheral blood. These receptor sequences come from a man in his thirties or forties with acute or convalescent COVID-19. CDR3s include the opening cysteine and the closing phenylalanine or tryptophan. Fields, in order: D gene, V gene, J gene, clone size, CDR3 DNA, CDR3 protein. D genes are given only for firm matches. Some rows mark clone size as missing; the rest say once, few, many or name a class of expanded clone.

D gene: .; V gene: TRBV4-1; J gene: TRBJ1-5; clone size: once; CDR3 DNA: TGCGCCAGCAGCCAAGGGTGGGGGGGGAGACAGCCCCAGCATTTT; CDR3 protein: CASSQGWGGRQPQHF
D gene: .; V gene: TRBV5-1; J gene: TRBJ1-1; clone size: .; CDR3 DNA: TGCGCCAGCAGCTTGGATGTCGGGAACACTGAAGCTTTCTTT; CDR3 protein: CASSLDVGNTEAFF
D gene: .; V gene: TRBV29-1; J gene: TRBJ1-4; clone size: .; CDR3 DNA: TGCAGCGTTTCTCTGACAGTACATAATGAAAAACTGTTTTTT; CDR3 protein: CSVSLTVHNEKLFF
D gene: TRBD1; V gene: TRBV4-2; J gene: TRBJ1-5; clone size: .; CDR3 DNA: TGTGCCAGCAGCCAAATCGGAGGACAGGGGGCGAATCAGCCCCAGCATTTT; CDR3 protein: CASSQIGGQGANQPQHF
D gene: .; V gene: TRBV28; J gene: TRBJ2-2; clone size: .; CDR3 DNA: TGTGCCAGCAATCGGGGCGCGGGGACCGGGGAGCTGTTTTTT; CDR3 protein: CASNRGAGTGELFF
D gene: .; V gene: TRBV27; J gene: TRBJ1-2; clone size: .; CDR3 DNA: TGTGCCAGCAGTTTATCGATGAGCTTCTCGGGCTATGGCTACACCTTC; CDR3 protein: CASSLSMSFSGYGYTF
D gene: TRBD1; V gene: TRBV6-2/TRBV6-3; J gene: TRBJ1-5; clone size: .; CDR3 DNA: TGTGCCAGCAGTTACACAGCGACAGGGCGATATAGCAATCAGCCCCAGCATTTT; CDR3 protein: CASSYTATGRYSNQPQHF
D gene: TRBD1; V gene: TRBV12-5; J gene: TRBJ2-7; clone size: once; CDR3 DNA: TGTGCTAGTGGTTTACCCACTCGACAGGGGTACGAGCAGTACTTC; CDR3 protein: CASGLPTRQGYEQYF
D gene: TRBD2; V gene: TRBV2; J gene: TRBJ2-3; clone size: .; CDR3 DNA: TGTGCCAGCAAAAGGGCAGCGGGAGGCGCAGATACGCAGTATTTT; CDR3 protein: CASKRAAGGADTQYF
D gene: .; V gene: TRBV11-2; J gene: TRBJ1-1; clone size: .; CDR3 DNA: TGTGCCAGCAGCTTAGACCCAGGGACTGAAGCTTTCTTT; CDR3 protein: CASSLDPGTEAFF
D gene: TRBD2; V gene: TRBV6-6; J gene: TRBJ2-7; clone size: .; CDR3 DNA: TGTGCCAGCAGTGACCCTGCTAGCGGGGACTACGAGCAGTACTTC; CDR3 protein: CASSDPASGDYEQYF
D gene: .; V gene: TRBV19; J gene: TRBJ1-1; clone size: .; CDR3 DNA: TGTGCCAGTGGCAGGGGAGGGACTGAAGCTTTCTTT; CDR3 protein: CASGRGGTEAFF
D gene: TRBD2; V gene: TRBV11-3; J gene: TRBJ2-1; clone size: .; CDR3 DNA: TGTGCCAGCAGCTTAGGGACTAGCTCCTACAATGAGCAGTTCTTC; CDR3 protein: CASSLGTSSYNEQFF
D gene: TRBD1; V gene: TRBV19; J gene: TRBJ2-7; clone size: .; CDR3 DNA: TGTGCCAGTAGTTCGGGACAGGGCCCGCGTCCTTACGAGCAGTACTTC; CDR3 protein: CASSSGQGPRPYEQYF
D gene: TRBD2; V gene: TRBV29-1; J gene: TRBJ2-3; clone size: .; CDR3 DNA: TGCAGCGTCGATCCCACTAGCGGGAAAGCCACAGATACGCAGTATTTT; CDR3 protein: CSVDPTSGKATDTQYF
D gene: TRBD2; V gene: TRBV19; J gene: TRBJ2-1; clone size: .; CDR3 DNA: TGTGCCAGTAGTATATCGGGTACTAGCGGGGGGAACAATGAGCAGTTCTTC; CDR3 protein: CASSISGTSGGNNEQFF
D gene: .; V gene: TRBV29-1; J gene: TRBJ1-2; clone size: .; CDR3 DNA: TGCAGCGTCCATGACAGGAACGCCTATGGCTACACCTTC; CDR3 protein: CSVHDRNAYGYTF
D gene: TRBD2; V gene: TRBV30; J gene: TRBJ2-7; clone size: once; CDR3 DNA: TGTGCCTGGAGTAGGGGGACTAGCGGCTACTACGAGCAGTACTTC; CDR3 protein: CAWSRGTSGYYEQYF
D gene: .; V gene: TRBV30; J gene: TRBJ1-1; clone size: .; CDR3 DNA: TGTGCCTGGAGTGTCATGAACACTGAAGCTTTCTTT; CDR3 protein: CAWSVMNTEAFF
D gene: .; V gene: TRBV3-1/TRBV3-2; J gene: TRBJ1-2; clone size: .; CDR3 DNA: TGTGCCAGCAGCCAAGAGGGCAGGATGAATGGCTACACCTTC; CDR3 protein: CASSQEGRMNGYTF
D gene: .; V gene: TRBV28; J gene: TRBJ1-5; clone size: .; CDR3 DNA: TGTGCCAGTAGCAAAATCTCAGGGGCGGATCAGCCCCAGCATTTT; CDR3 protein: CASSKISGADQPQHF
D gene: .; V gene: TRBV30; J gene: TRBJ2-5; clone size: .; CDR3 DNA: TGTGCCTGGAGCAGAAACGGACAAATCCAAGAGACCCAGTACTTC; CDR3 protein: CAWSRNGQIQETQYF
D gene: .; V gene: TRBV5-1; J gene: TRBJ1-1; clone size: .; CDR3 DNA: TGCGCCAGCAGCTTAGGATGGACGGGAAACACTGAAGCTTTCTTT; CDR3 protein: CASSLGWTGNTEAFF
D gene: .; V gene: TRBV11-3; J gene: TRBJ1-1; clone size: .; CDR3 DNA: TGTGCCAGCAGCTTAGGCAGTGGGAACACTGAAGCTTTCTTT; CDR3 protein: CASSLGSGNTEAFF
D gene: TRBD1; V gene: TRBV5-1; J gene: TRBJ2-5; clone size: .; CDR3 DNA: TGCGCCAGCAGCTTGGCCTCATCTTCAGGGGGCCAAGAGACCCAGTACTTC; CDR3 protein: CASSLASSSGGQETQYF
D gene: TRBD1; V gene: TRBV5-1; J gene: TRBJ1-2; clone size: .; CDR3 DNA: TGCGCCAGCAGCGGCGGACAGGGGGACTATGGCTACACCTTC; CDR3 protein: CASSGGQGDYGYTF
D gene: .; V gene: TRBV28; J gene: TRBJ2-7; clone size: .; CDR3 DNA: TGTGCCAGCAGAGAACTGGGACTTCTAAAAATCGACTACGAGCAGTACTTC; CDR3 protein: CASRELGLLKIDYEQYF
D gene: .; V gene: TRBV7-9; J gene: TRBJ1-5; clone size: .; CDR3 DNA: TGTGCCAGCAGCCGCGGGGATCAGCCCCAGCATTTT; CDR3 protein: CASSRGDQPQHF
D gene: .; V gene: TRBV5-5; J gene: TRBJ2-6; clone size: .; CDR3 DNA: TGTGCCAGCAGCTCAGGGTATTTAGTGATGGCTGGGGCCAACGTCCTGACTTTC; CDR3 protein: CASSSGYLVMAGANVLTF
D gene: .; V gene: TRBV12-3/TRBV12-4; J gene: TRBJ1-1; clone size: .; CDR3 DNA: TGTGCCAGCAGTTTAGCGCAGAGGGCGACTTTCTTT; CDR3 protein: CASSLAQRATFF
D gene: TRBD2; V gene: TRBV15; J gene: TRBJ2-3; clone size: .; CDR3 DNA: TGTGCCACCAGCGGTGAGCGGGAGGGCCTTTGGAGCACAGATACGCAGTATTTT; CDR3 protein: CATSGEREGLWSTDTQYF
D gene: TRBD1; V gene: TRBV3-1/TRBV3-2; J gene: TRBJ2-1; clone size: once; CDR3 DNA: TGTGCCAGCAGCCTGGACAGGTCCCTTTACAATGAGCAGTTCTTC; CDR3 protein: CASSLDRSLYNEQFF
D gene: .; V gene: TRBV6-1; J gene: TRBJ1-5; clone size: once; CDR3 DNA: TGTGCCAGCAGTGAGAGGGGCAATCAGCCCCAGCATTTT; CDR3 protein: CASSERGNQPQHF
D gene: .; V gene: TRBV18; J gene: TRBJ2-7; clone size: .; CDR3 DNA: TGTGCCAGCTCGACGATGGACTCCGAGCAGTACTTC; CDR3 protein: CASSTMDSEQYF
D gene: TRBD2; V gene: TRBV29-1; J gene: TRBJ2-6; clone size: .; CDR3 DNA: TGCAGCGTTGGAGGGACTAGCGGGAGTGGTGGGGCCAACGTCCTGACTTTC; CDR3 protein: CSVGGTSGSGGANVLTF
D gene: TRBD1; V gene: TRBV19; J gene: TRBJ2-1; clone size: .; CDR3 DNA: TGTGCCAGTAGTCCGTGGACAGGGACCAATGAGCAGTTCTTC; CDR3 protein: CASSPWTGTNEQFF
D gene: .; V gene: TRBV28; J gene: TRBJ2-7; clone size: .; CDR3 DNA: TGTGCCAGCAACGGACTCTACGAGCAGTACTTC; CDR3 protein: CASNGLYEQYF
D gene: .; V gene: TRBV5-4; J gene: TRBJ1-2; clone size: few; CDR3 DNA: TGTGCCAGCAGCTCGAAGACAGGATTCTATGGCTACACCTTC; CDR3 protein: CASSSKTGFYGYTF
D gene: .; V gene: TRBV21-1; J gene: TRBJ2-6; clone size: .; CDR3 DNA: TGTGCCAGCCGGAGCAGGGGCAAGGCCAACGTCCTGACTTTC; CDR3 protein: CASRSRGKANVLTF
D gene: TRBD2; V gene: TRBV28; J gene: TRBJ2-3; clone size: .; CDR3 DNA: TGTGCCAGCAGCCCAGGACTAGCGGCTTCAGATACGCAGTATTTT; CDR3 protein: CASSPGLAASDTQYF
D gene: .; V gene: TRBV5-8; J gene: TRBJ2-3; clone size: .; CDR3 DNA: TGTGCCAGCAGCTTGTTCAGCGATACAGATACGCAGTATTTT; CDR3 protein: CASSLFSDTDTQYF
D gene: .; V gene: TRBV24-1; J gene: TRBJ2-2; clone size: .; CDR3 DNA: TGTGCCACCAGTGAAGAGAGGGCAAGGACCGGGGAGCTGTTTTTT; CDR3 protein: CATSEERARTGELFF
D gene: .; V gene: TRBV5-6; J gene: TRBJ2-3; clone size: .; CDR3 DNA: TGTGCCAGCAGCTTGGCAGTCACAGATACGCAGTATTTT; CDR3 protein: CASSLAVTDTQYF
D gene: .; V gene: TRBV19; J gene: TRBJ1-1; clone size: .; CDR3 DNA: TGTGCCAGTAGGGTATCCGTGGCTTACACTGAAGCTTTCTTT; CDR3 protein: CASRVSVAYTEAFF
D gene: TRBD2; V gene: TRBV9; J gene: TRBJ2-3; clone size: many; CDR3 DNA: TGTGCCAGCAGCGTAATGGGACTAGCGGGCACAGATACGCAGTATTTT; CDR3 protein: CASSVMGLAGTDTQYF
D gene: .; V gene: TRBV6-5; J gene: TRBJ2-4; clone size: .; CDR3 DNA: TGTGCCAGCAGTTCGCCCAGGGGTGAGGACATTCAGTACTTC; CDR3 protein: CASSSPRGEDIQYF
D gene: .; V gene: TRBV28; J gene: TRBJ2-6; clone size: .; CDR3 DNA: TGTGCCAGTCACTCTGGGGCCAACGTCCTGACTTTC; CDR3 protein: CASHSGANVLTF